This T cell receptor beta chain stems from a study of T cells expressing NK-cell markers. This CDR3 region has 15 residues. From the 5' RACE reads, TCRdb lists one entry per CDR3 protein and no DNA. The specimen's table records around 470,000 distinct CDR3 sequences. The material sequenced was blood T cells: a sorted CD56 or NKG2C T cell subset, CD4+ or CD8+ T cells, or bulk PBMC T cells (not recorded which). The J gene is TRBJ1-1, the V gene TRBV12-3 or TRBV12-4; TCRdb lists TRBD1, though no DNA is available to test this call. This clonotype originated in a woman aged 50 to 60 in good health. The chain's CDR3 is CASSPTTGMNTEAFF.